This T cell receptor beta chain came from a study of shared clonotypes between healthy human individuals. A note on this clone: Its specificity is unknown.

Study-wide results and limits: Generally, naive subsets (rather than memory subsets) showed larger estimated richness. When compared with the clonotypes that were shared by all four sorted-subset donors, the non-shared clonotypes turned out to have lower generation probabilities.

Naivety among CD8 cells was defined by CD45RO negativity and positive CCR7 selection, thereby excluding terminally differentiated effector memory CD45RA+ cells. Only Caucasian adults living in Nashville, Tennessee served as donors. The material for each subset, its genomic DNA, was split evenly across several immunoSEQ plates. Data came from immunoSEQ multiplex PCR; TCRdb stores just in-frame clones and leaves some out. This sample has over 2,000,000 clones, with about 93% found just once. CDR3 length equals 15 residues. Germline assignment: CDR1 MGHRA and CDR2 YSYEKL. V lost 1 base and J 2 bases, leaving 11 bases between the germline ends.

Input material: naive CD8+ T cells from PBMCs. This sequence joins TRBV4-1 and TRBJ2-5, with D possibly matching TRBD1 (5 bases). The TCR originated in a man younger than 35 in good health. Some clones in this sample may be carry-over from other donors' samples. The CDR3 nucleotides read TGCGCCAGCAGCCAAGTAGCAGGGAAGCAAGAGACCCAGTACTTC. Translation gives CASSQVAGKQETQYF.